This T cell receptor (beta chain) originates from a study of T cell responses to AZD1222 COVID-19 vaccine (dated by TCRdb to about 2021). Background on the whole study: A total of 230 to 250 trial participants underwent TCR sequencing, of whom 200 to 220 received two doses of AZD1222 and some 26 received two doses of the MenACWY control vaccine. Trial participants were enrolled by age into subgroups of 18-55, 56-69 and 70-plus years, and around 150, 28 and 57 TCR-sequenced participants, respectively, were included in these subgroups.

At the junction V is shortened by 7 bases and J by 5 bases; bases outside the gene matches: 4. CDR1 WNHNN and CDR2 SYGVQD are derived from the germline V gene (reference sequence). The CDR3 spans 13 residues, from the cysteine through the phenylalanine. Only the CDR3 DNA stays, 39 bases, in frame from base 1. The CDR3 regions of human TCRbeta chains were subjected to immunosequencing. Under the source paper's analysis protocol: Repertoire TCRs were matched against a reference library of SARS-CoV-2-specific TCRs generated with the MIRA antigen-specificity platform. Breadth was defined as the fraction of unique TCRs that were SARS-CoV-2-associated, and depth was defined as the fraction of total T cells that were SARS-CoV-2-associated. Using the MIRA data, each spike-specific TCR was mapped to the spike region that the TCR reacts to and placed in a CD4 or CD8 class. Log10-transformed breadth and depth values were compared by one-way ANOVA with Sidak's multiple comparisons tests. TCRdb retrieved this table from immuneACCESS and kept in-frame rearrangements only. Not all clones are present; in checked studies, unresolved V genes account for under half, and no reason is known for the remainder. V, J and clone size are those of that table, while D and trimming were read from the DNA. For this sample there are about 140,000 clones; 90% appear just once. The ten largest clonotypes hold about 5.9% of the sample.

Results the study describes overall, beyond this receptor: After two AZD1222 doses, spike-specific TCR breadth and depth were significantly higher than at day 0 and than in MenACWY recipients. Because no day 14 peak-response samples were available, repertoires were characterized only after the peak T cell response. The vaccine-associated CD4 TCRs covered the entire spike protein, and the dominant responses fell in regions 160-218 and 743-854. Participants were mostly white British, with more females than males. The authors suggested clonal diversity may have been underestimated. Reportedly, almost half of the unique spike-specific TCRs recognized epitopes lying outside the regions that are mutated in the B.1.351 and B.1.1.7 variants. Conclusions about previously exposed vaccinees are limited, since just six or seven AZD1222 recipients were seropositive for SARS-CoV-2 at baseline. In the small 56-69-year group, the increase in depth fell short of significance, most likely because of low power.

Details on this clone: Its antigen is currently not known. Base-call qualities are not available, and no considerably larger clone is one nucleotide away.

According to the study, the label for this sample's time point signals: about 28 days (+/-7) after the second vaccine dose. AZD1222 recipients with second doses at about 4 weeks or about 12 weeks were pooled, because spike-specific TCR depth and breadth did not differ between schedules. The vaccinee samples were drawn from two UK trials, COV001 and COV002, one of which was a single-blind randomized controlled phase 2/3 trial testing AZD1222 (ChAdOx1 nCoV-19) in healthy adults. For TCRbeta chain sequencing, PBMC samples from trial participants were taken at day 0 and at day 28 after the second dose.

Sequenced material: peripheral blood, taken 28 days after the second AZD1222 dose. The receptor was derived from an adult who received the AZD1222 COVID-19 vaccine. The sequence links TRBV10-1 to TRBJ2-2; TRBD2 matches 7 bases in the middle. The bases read TGCGCCAGCAAACGGGGAGGGACCGGGGAGCTGTTTTTT. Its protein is CASKRGGTGELFF.